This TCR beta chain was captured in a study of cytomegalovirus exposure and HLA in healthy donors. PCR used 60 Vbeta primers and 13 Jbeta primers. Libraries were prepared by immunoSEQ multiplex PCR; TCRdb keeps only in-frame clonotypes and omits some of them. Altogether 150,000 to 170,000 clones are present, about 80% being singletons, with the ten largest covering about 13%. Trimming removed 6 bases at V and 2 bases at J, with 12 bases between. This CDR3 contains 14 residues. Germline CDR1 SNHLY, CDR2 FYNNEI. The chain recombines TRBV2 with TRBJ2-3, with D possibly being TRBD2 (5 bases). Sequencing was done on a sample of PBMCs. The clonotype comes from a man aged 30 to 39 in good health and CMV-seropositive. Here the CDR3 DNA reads TGTGCCAGCAGCCCTTTAGCGAACACAGATACGCAGTATTTT. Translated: CASSPLANTDTQYF.